This T cell receptor beta chain was obtained from a study of early T cells in non-severe SARS-CoV-2 infection. Study as a whole: Unsorted whole-blood RNA was sequenced in bulk, leaving chains unpaired.

Points from the study as a whole: Sequences matched to VDJdb favored anti-spike CD8 responses, while private and CD4 specificities were missed.

There are 14 residues in the CDR3. V lost 4 bases, J lost 0 bases, and 10 bases lay in between. Per germline, CDR1 KGHSH and CDR2 LQKENI. For this clonotype: Its cognate antigen is unknown.

Individual cDNA molecules carried attached unique molecular identifiers. Each CDR3 protein is one row after TCRdb ran MiXCR on the 5' RACE reads. The table lists around 76,000 distinct CDR3 sequences, around 15% of them singletons. Here the sequenced sample was whole blood, taken at baseline. This TCR derives from an adult who was a healthcare worker with PCR-confirmed SARS-CoV-2 infection or an uninfected control (not recorded which). The V and J genes are TRBV18 and TRBJ2-7; tentatively, D is TRBD1 (6 bases). The CDR3 region has the DNA TGTGCCAGCTCACTCCGGACAGACTCCTACGAGCAGTACTTC. Protein sequence: CASSLRTDSYEQYF.